This T cell receptor beta chain was documented in a study of OX40 agonist ivuxolimab in advanced cancers. Some clones are missing from TCRdb's copy, which holds only in-frame ones; the method was immunoSEQ multiplex PCR. The sample consists of 70,000 to 75,000 clones, about 93% of them appearing once. The CDR3 has 12 residues. Trimming took off 1 base at V and 4 bases at J, with 4 bases between the two ends. CDR1 and CDR2 (germline): KGHSH, LQKENI. The sequencing used CD4+ or CD8+ T cells sorted from blood, collected in a trial of the OX40 agonist ivuxolimab. The receptor comes from an adult with an advanced solid tumor such as melanoma, head and neck, liver or kidney cancer. The chain combines TRBV18 with TRBJ1-1; D not resolved. CDR3 loop: CASSPLGTEAFF. DNA for the CDR3: TGTGCCAGCTCACCACTGGGCACTGAAGCTTTCTTT.